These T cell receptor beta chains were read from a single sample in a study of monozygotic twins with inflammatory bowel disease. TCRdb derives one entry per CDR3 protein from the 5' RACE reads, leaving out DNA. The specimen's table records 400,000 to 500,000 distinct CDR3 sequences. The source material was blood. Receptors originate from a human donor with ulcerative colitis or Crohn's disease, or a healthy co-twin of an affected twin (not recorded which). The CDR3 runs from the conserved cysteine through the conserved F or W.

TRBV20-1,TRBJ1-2,CGADPGQGRGYTF
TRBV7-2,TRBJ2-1,CASSLVETAYNEQFF
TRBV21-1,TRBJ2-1,CASSRAGQIAGGPGGEQFF
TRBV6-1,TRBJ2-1,CASSPYRDSFRGEQFF
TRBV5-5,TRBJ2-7,CASSFGTSVNYEQYF
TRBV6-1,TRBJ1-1,CASSPTTGLTEAFF
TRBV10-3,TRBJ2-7,CAISAQGKDEQYF
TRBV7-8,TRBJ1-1,CASSTGTEVPFF
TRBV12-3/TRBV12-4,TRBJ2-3,CASSFAGEVEYF
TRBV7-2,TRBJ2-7,CASSLILSGTLTYEQYF
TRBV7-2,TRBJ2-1,CASSSGPPYNEQFF
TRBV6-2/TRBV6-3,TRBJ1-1,CASSYGYGASTEAFF
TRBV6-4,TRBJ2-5,CASSEAEWGTQYF
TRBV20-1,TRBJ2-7,CSARELGQIYEQYF
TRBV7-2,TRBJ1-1,CASSYYNRGSSEAFF
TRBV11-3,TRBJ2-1,CASSYSGEEGYNEQFF
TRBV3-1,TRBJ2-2,CASSLRGAGETGELFF
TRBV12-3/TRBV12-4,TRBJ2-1,CASSLRASGGLWDEQFF
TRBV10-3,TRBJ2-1,CAISEGVPRGEQFF
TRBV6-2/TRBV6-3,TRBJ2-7,CASSYGGGALHEQYF
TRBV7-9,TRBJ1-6,CASSLATSYNSPLHF
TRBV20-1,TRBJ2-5,CSARGRLAGRQETQYF
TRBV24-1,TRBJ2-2,CATTGTSGMSPHAGELFF
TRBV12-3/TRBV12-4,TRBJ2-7,CASSLVAGLQYF
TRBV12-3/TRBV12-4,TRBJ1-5,CASRRTGEAQHF
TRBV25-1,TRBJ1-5,CARFLIRDLAHQPQHF
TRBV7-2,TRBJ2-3,CASSLGTGGGGITDTQYF
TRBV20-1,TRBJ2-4,CSARDEQRGAAKNIQYF
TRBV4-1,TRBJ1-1,CASSHPGQGGTEAFF
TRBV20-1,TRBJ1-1,CSARALNTEAFF
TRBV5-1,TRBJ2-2,CASSLAVSGLLNTGELFF
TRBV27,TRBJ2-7,CASSSNRGSPYEQYF
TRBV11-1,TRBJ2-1,CASSQRTGATLVAYNEQFF
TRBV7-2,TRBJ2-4,CASSPQGVGNIQYF
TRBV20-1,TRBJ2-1,CSAGLAGAGEQFF
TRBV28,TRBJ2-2,CASSLDRQLDTGELFF
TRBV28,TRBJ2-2,CASSFPSLLAGHNTGELFF
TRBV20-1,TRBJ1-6,CSAEGQGGNSPLHF
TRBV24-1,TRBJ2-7,CATRWTGHAVTYEQYF
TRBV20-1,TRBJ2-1,CSASRRRILGLAGNEQFF
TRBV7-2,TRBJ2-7,CASSSHWGGTLSEQYF
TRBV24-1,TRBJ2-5,CATSDRGGTYQETQYF
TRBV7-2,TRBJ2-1,CASTVADEQFF
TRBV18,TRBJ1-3,CASSKGDGNTIYF
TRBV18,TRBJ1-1,CASSRTDWGEAFF
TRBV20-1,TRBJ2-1,CSARVGGGEQFF